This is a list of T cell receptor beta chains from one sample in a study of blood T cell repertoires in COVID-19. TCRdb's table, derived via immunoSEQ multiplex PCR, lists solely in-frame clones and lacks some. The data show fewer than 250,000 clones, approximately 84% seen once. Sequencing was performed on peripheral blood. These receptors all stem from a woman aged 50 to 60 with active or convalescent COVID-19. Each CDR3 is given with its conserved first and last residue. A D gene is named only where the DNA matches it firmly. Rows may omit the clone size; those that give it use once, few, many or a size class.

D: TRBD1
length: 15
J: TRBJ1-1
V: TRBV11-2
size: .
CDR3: CASRVSGTAHTEAFF
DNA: TGTGCCAGCAGGGTGTCGGGGACAGCCCACACTGAAGCTTTCTTT

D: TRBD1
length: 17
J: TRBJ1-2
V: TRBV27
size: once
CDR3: CASREGGTGSREGGYTF
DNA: TGTGCCAGCAGGGAGGGCGGGACAGGGTCGCGGGAAGGCGGCTACACCTTC

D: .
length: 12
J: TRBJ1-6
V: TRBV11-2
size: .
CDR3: CASSSHNSPLHF
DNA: TGTGCCAGCAGCTCTCATAATTCACCCCTCCACTTT

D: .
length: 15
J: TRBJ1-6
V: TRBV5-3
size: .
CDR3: CARSSEGSYNSPLHF
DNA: TGTGCCAGAAGCTCGGAGGGGAGCTATAATTCACCCCTCCACTTT

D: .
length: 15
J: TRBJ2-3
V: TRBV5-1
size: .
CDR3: CASSPGHLSTDTQYF
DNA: TGCGCCAGCAGCCCGGGACACCTTAGCACAGATACGCAGTATTTT

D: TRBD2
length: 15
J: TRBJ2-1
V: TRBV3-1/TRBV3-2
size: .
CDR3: CASSQDLLAGDEQFF
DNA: TGTGCCAGCAGCCAAGATCTACTAGCGGGAGATGAGCAGTTCTTC

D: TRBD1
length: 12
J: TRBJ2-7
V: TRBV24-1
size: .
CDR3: CATSDTTGWQYF
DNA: TGCGCCACCAGTGATACGACAGGGTGGCAGTACTTC

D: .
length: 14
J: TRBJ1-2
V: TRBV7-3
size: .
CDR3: CASSLFRTDYGYTF
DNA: TGTGCCAGCAGCTTATTTCGGACAGATTATGGCTACACCTTC

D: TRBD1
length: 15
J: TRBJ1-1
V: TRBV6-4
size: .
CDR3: CASSERQGPETEAFF
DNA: TGTGCCAGCAGTGAGAGACAGGGTCCGGAGACTGAAGCTTTCTTT

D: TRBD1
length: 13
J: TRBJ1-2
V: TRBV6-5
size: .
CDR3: CASSLGQNYGYTF
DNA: TGTGCCAGCAGTTTGGGACAGAACTATGGCTACACCTTC

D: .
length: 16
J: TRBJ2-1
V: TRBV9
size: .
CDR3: CASSVDDRDSYNEQFF
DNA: TGTGCCAGCAGCGTAGACGACAGAGACTCCTACAATGAGCAGTTCTTC

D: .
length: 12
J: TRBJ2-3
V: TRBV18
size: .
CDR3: CASTPGHQTQYF
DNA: TGTGCCAGCACACCGGGACATCAAACGCAGTATTTT

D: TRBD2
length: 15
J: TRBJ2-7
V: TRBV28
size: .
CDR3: CASSGTSGTWYEQYF
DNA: TGTGCCAGCAGTGGGACTAGCGGGACTTGGTACGAGCAGTACTTC

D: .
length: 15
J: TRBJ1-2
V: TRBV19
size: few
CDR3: CASSLEAGVSYGYTF
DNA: TGTGCCAGTAGTCTGGAGGCTGGGGTGAGCTATGGCTACACCTTC